This TCR beta chain was identified during a study of response to subunit inactivated influenza vaccine. This clonotype came up a few times. What it binds is unknown. General observations from the study: Every seasonal influenza vaccination brings in few new T cells, the authors suggested.

The germline V and J ends were trimmed by 0 bases and 0 bases, with 8 bases remaining between them. The germline gives CDR1 SGHAT, CDR2 FQNNGV. This CDR3 is built from 15 residues. MiXCR, applied by TCRdb to the RT-PCR reads, yields one record per CDR3 protein. The table has 450,000 to 700,000 distinct CDR3 sequences, approximately 15% seen once; the top ten hold around 10%. This TCR came from a man aged 50 to 59 who received an inactivated influenza vaccine. The V gene is TRBV11-2, the J gene TRBJ2-5; no definite D call. The material sequenced was PBMCs from blood, taken about 13 days after vaccination. The CDR3 DNA is TGTGCCAGCAGCTTAGATCTACAGAACCAAGAGACCCAGTACTTC. Its translation is CASSLDLQNQETQYF.